The next 9 T cell receptor beta chains were all read from a single sample in a study of glioma-infiltrating T cells after dendritic cell vaccination (dated by TCRdb to the mid-2010s). This specimen's time point label, interpreted: after dendritic cell vaccination, including at tumor progression/relapse. The library was made by the immunoSEQ multiplex PCR assay. Sourced from immuneACCESS, this table was stored by TCRdb with only in-frame sequences that have V and J called. A share of the clones is absent; for the studies checked, an unresolved V gene accounts for under half, and the remainder has no known explanation. Across this sample there are 85,000 to 100,000 clones, with 80% to 90% seen only once. The ten most abundant clones make up over 2% of the sample. The material sequenced was blood, taken after dendritic cell vaccination. Receptors were obtained from a human donor with glioblastoma.

The chain recombines TRBV5-1 with TRBJ2-3; 7 bases fit TRBD2. V shed 3 bases, J shed 4 bases, and the junction held 5 bases outside the gene matches. This CDR3 region has 14 residues. Germline assignment: CDR1 SGHRS and CDR2 YFSETQ. CDR3 sequence (DNA): TGCGCCAGCAGCTCGGGGGGTATGGCAGATACGCAGTATTTT. Its translation is CASSSGGMADTQYF.

The V call is TRBV2, the J call TRBJ1-5; no firm D call. CDR1 and CDR2 from the germline V gene are SNHLY and FYNNEI. This CDR3 has 15 residues. V shed 4 bases and J shed 0 bases, with 10 bases lying between them. The CDR3 region is CASSVSADSNQPQHF. The DNA for the CDR3 is TGTGCCAGCAGTGTCAGCGCCGATAGCAATCAGCCCCAGCATTTT.

This clone was seen a few times. V gene TRBV19 combines with J gene TRBJ2-1; TRBD2 matches 9 bases. J lost 3 bases, V lost 4 bases, and 4 bases had no gene match. The CDR3 loop spans 15 amino acids. Germline CDR1 and CDR2: LNHDA and SQIVND (reference sequence). The CDR3 protein is CASSKRTSDYNEQFF. CDR3 sequence (DNA): TGTGCCAGTAGTAAAAGGACTAGCGACTACAATGAGCAGTTCTTC.

The genes are TRBV13 and TRBJ2-1; TRBD1 is a possible D gene (6 bases). Germline lookup yields CDR1 PRHDT and CDR2 FYEKMQ (reference sequence). V lost 5 bases and J lost 2, with 13 bases in between. This CDR3 spans 15 amino acids. The CDR3 is CASSPGDQPYNEQFF. The CDR3 bases are TGTGCCAGCAGCCCAGGGGACCAACCCTACAATGAGCAGTTCTTC.

On this clone: Sequence at one end of the junction differs from germline and may be a read error. The rearrangement uses TRBV5-1 and TRBJ1-1; TRBD1 is a possible D gene (5 bases). CDR1 and CDR2 (germline): SGHRS, YFSETQ. This CDR3 spans 14 amino acids. CDR3 region: CASWWRGLNTEAFF. The CDR3 region has the DNA TGTGCCAGCTGGTGGCGGGGCCTGAACACTGAAGCTTTCTTT.

This rearrangement joins TRBV7-9 to TRBJ1-3; the D gene is possibly TRBD1 (5 bases). CDR1 is SEHNR and CDR2 is FQNEAQ in the germline V gene (reference sequence). Trimming removed 5 bases from V and 2 bases from J, with 10 bases in between. The CDR3 extends over 14 amino acids. This CDR3 reads CASSPTGTGNTIYF. The CDR3 bases are TGTGCCAGCAGCCCAACAGGAACTGGAAACACCATATATTTT.

The genes are TRBV7-6 and TRBJ2-2, with 9 positions matching TRBD1. Germline V CDR1 and CDR2: SGHVS, FNYEAQ. The V and J ends lost 5 bases and 7 bases, in that order; junction bases with no gene match: 11. CDR3 length: 16 residues. The DNA for the CDR3 is TGTGCCAGCAGCCGCTCCGGGACAGGGAAGGGCGGGGAGCTGTTTTTT. Translation gives CASSRSGTGKGGELFF. The entire variable domain, with the rest obtained from reference TRBV7-6 and TRBJ2-2, is as follows: GAGVSQSPRYKVTKRGQDVALRCDPISGHVSLYWYRQALGQGPEFLTYFNYEAQQDKSGLPNDRFSAERPEGSISTLTIQRTEQRDSAMYRCASSRSGTGKGGELFFGEGSRLTVL.

This clone was counted only a few times. The chain is built from TRBV6-6 and TRBJ2-1, with TRBD1 matching over 7 bases. Germline CDR1 reads MNHNY; CDR2 reads SVGAGI (reference sequence). This CDR3 is built from 13 residues. With 6 bases clipped from V and 10 bases from J, the junction kept 9 bases outside the gene matches. The CDR3 DNA sequence: TGTGCCAGCAGCCCAGGGACAGACCAAGAGCAGTTCTTC. Its translation is CASSPGTDQEQFF.

The V and J genes are TRBV7-8 and TRBJ1-2, with D possibly matching TRBD1 (5 bases). This CDR3 is built from 12 residues. Germline V CDR1 and CDR2: SGHVS, FQNEAQ. The ends were cut back, 5 bases at V and 3 bases at J, with 7 bases in the middle. The CDR3 is CASSEQDYGYTF. The CDR3 DNA reads as TGTGCCAGCAGCGAACAGGACTATGGCTACACCTTC.